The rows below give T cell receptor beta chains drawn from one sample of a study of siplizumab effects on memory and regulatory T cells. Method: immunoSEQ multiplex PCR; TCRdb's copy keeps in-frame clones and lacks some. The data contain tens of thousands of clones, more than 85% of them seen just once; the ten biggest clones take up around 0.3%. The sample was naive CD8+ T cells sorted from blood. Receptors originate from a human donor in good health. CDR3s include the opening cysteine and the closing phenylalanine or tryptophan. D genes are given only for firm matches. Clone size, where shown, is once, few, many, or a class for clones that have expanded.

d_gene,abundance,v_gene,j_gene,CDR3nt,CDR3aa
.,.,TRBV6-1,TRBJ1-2,TGTGCCAGCAGTGGTGACAGTCACGGCGACTATGGCTACACCTTC,CASSGDSHGDYGYTF
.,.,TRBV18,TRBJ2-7,TGTGCCAGCTCAATCCCCTTGATGTACGAGCAGTACTTC,CASSIPLMYEQYF
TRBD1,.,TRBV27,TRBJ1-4,TGTGCCAGCAGTTTAGGGGGGACAGGGAATGAAAAACTGTTTTTT,CASSLGGTGNEKLFF
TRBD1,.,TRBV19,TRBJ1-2,TGTGCCAGTAGCCTAATCCTCCAACCGACAGGGACGGACGGCTACACCTTC,CASSLILQPTGTDGYTF
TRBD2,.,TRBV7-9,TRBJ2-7,TGTGCCAGCAGCTCCTTTAGCGGGAGAACCCCCTACGAGCAGTACTTC,CASSSFSGRTPYEQYF
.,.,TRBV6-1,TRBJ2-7,TGTGCCAGCAGTGAAGCTCCGACTACGATTGGGGTGGTCTACGAGCAGTACTTC,CASSEAPTTIGVVYEQYF
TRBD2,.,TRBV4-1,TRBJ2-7,TGCGCCAGCAGCCAAGCCGGACTAGTCCTAAGCGAGCAGTACTTC,CASSQAGLVLSEQYF
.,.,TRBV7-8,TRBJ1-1,TGTGCCAGCTTTAAAGGGCGGGTGAACACTGAAGCTTTCTTT,CASFKGRVNTEAFF
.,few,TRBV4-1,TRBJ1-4,TGCGCCAGCAGCTTGGTCCGTGAAAAACTGTTTTTT,CASSLVREKLFF
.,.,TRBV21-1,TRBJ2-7,TGTGCCAGCAACACCCGGGACAGAAGTCAAGAGGGCTACGAGCAGTACTTC,CASNTRDRSQEGYEQYF
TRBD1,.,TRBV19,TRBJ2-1,TGTGCCAGTACCTTGGGACAGGGGTTGGATGAGCAGTTCTTC,CASTLGQGLDEQFF
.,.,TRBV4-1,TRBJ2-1,TGCGCCAGCAGCCAGCCAGGGTTGTACAATGAGCAGTTCTTC,CASSQPGLYNEQFF
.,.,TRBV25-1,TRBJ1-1,TGTGCCAGCAGTGAGGCGGGGGACACTGAAGCTTTCTTT,CASSEAGDTEAFF
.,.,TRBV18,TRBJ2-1,TGTGCCAGCTCACCACGGGAGTTAGCCGCCTACAATGAGCAGTTCTTC,CASSPRELAAYNEQFF
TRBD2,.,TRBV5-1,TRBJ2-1,TGCGCCAGCAGCTCCGGACTAGCGGGAGAGAATGAGCAGTTCTTC,CASSSGLAGENEQFF
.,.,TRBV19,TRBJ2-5,TGTGCCAGTAGTTTTACGCAAGAGACCCAGTACTTC,CASSFTQETQYF
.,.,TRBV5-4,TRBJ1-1,TGTGCCAGCAAAGAGGGCCCGGTTTTCCCGGGGAGGATCTTT,CASKEGPVFPGRIF
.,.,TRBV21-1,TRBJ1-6,TGTGCCAGCAGTAAGGTCCGCGCCACGTTGGTACCACCAGGGAATTCACCCCTCCACTTT,CASSKVRATLVPPGNSPLHF